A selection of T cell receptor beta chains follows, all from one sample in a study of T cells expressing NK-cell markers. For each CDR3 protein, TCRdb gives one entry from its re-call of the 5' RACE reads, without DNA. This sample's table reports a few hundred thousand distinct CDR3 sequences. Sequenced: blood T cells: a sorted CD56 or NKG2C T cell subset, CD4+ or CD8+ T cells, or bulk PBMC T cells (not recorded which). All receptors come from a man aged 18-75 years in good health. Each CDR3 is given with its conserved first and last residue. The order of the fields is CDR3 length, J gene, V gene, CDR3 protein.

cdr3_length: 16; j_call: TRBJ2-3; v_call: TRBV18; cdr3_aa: CASSPTWTGLTDTQYF
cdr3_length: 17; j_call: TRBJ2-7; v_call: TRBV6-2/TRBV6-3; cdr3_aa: CASSYFTLAGGIYEQYF
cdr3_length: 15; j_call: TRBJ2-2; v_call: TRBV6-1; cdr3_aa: CASSTGQFSTGELFF
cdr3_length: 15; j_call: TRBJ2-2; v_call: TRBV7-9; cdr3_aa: CASSLWGAVTGELFF
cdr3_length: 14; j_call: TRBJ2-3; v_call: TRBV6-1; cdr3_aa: CASSPEWSTDTQYF
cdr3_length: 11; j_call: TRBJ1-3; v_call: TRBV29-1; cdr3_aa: CSVGGGNTIYF
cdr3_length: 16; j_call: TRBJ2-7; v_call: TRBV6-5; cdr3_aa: CASSYRIDSTSYEQYF
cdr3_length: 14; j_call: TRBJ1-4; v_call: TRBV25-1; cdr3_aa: CASSTASRFEKLFF
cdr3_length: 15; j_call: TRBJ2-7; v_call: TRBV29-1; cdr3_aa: CSVEGLTGQAYEQYF
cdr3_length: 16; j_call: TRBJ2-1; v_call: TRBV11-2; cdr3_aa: CASSRDGRSSYNEQFF
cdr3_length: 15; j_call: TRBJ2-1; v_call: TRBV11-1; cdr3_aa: CASSLDISPYNEQFF
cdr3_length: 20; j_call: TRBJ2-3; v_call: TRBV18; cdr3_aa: CASSSLRAGTSGGSTDTQYF
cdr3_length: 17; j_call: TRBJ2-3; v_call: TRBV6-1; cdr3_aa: CASRPSFGAGGTDTQYF
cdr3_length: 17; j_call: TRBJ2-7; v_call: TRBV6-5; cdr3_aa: CASSYSTRQGVRNEQYF
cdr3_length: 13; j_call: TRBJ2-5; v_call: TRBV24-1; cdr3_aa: CATSLTGVGTQYF
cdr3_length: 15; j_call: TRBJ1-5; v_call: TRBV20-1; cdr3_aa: CSARKGTNSNQPQHF
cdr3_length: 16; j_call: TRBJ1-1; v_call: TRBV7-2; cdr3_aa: CASSLRRTLMNTEAFF
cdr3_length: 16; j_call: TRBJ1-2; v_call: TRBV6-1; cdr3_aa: CASTLTLGQGDYGYTF
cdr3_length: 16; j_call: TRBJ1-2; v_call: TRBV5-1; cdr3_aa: CASSLDTGSTNYGYTF
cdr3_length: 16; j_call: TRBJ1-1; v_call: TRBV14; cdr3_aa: CASSQPLWGGGAEAFF
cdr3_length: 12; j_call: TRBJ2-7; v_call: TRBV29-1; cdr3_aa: CSGSGPGYEQYF
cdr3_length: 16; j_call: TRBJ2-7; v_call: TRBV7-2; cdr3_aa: CASSPFSTSGGYEQYF
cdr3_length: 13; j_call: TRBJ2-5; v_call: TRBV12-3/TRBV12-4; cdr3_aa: CASSLHGQETQYF
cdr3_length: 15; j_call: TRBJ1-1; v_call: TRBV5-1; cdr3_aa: CASSSAHRVNTEAFF
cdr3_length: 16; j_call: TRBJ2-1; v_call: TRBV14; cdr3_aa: CASSRRRGVTYNEQFF
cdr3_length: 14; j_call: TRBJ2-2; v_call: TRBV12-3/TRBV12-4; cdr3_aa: CASSLDRVSGELFF